Below are 26 T cell receptor beta chains sequenced from a single sample in a study of blood T cell repertoires in COVID-19. TCRdb's table, derived via immunoSEQ multiplex PCR, lists solely in-frame clones and lacks some. The data contain about 140,000 clones, about four fifths of them singletons. Sample: peripheral blood. The source is a woman at least 80 years old in a cohort sampled during active or convalescent COVID-19.

This clone was picked up a small number of times. The chain has TRBV18 and TRBJ1-5, with D uncertain. This CDR3 has 14 amino acids. Trimming removed 5 bases from V and 0 bases from J, with 8 bases in between. Germline assignment: CDR1 KGHSH and CDR2 LQKENI. For the CDR3, the DNA is TGTGCCAGCTCAAGACTGAGTAGCAATCAGCCCCAGCATTTT. Amino acids: CASSRLSSNQPQHF.

The rearrangement uses TRBV3-1 (or the pseudogene TRBV3-2) and TRBJ1-6, with 7 bases that match TRBD1. The CDR3 is 13 amino acids. Germline lookup yields CDR1 LGHDT and CDR2 YNNKEL (reference sequence). V lost 0 bases, J lost 11 bases, and 1 base stayed unmatched. The CDR3 region is CASSQETGAPLHF. The CDR3 bases are TGTGCCAGCAGCCAAGAAACAGGGGCACCCCTCCACTTT.

The chain has TRBV7-2 and TRBJ2-1, with D possibly matching TRBD2 (7 bases). The CDR3 sequence is 14 residues long. Trimming took off 10 bases at V and 7 bases at J, with 20 bases between the two ends. The germline V gene encodes CDR1 SGHTA and CDR2 FQGNSA. CDR3: CATIGGGKGNEQFF. The CDR3 coding sequence is TGTGCCACCATAGGGGGGGGCAAAGGGAATGAGCAGTTCTTC.

The V call is TRBV16, the J call TRBJ2-5; 10 nucleotides align to TRBD2. Germline trimming cut 1 base from V and 2 bases from J; bases unmatched to any gene: 7. The CDR3 covers 17 residues. Germline loops: CDR1 KGHSY, CDR2 FQNENV. CDR3 protein: CASSQFPPAGGQETQYF. In DNA form, the CDR3 reads TGTGCCAGCAGCCAATTCCCCCCAGCGGGGGGGCAAGAGACCCAGTACTTC. Based on the CDR3 plus reference TRBV16 and TRBJ2-5, the full variable domain is GEEVAQTPKHLVRGEGQKAKLYCAPIKGHSYVFWYQQVLKNEFKFLISFQNENVFDETGMPKERFSAKCLPNSPCSLEIQATKLEDSAVYFCASSQFPPAGGQETQYFGPGTRLLVL.

The CDR3, as DNA: TGTGCCAGCTCACCACGCCGCGGGGAGGGCTACACCTTC. This encodes CASSPRRGEGYTF. The chain uses TRBV18 and TRBJ1-2; D gene ambiguous. CDR3 length: 13 amino acids. Germline V CDR1 and CDR2: KGHSH, LQKENI. V lost 1 base to trimming and J lost 8 bases, with 11 bases between them.

The chain uses TRBV4-2 and TRBJ2-5; TRBD1 is a possible D gene (6 bases). V shed 1 base and J shed 1 base, with 10 bases lying between them. Looked up from germline, CDR1 is LGHNA and CDR2 is YNFKEQ. This CDR3 contains 15 residues. The CDR3 here is CASSQVLGGQETQYF. The CDR3 bases are TGTGCCAGCAGCCAAGTGCTAGGGGGCCAAGAGACCCAGTACTTC.

The chain joins TRBV5-1 to TRBJ1-6, with a possible D match to TRBD1 (6 bases). Trimming removed 2 bases at V and 6 bases at J, with 9 bases between. From germline, CDR1 is SGHRS and CDR2 YFSETQ. This CDR3 has 14 amino acids. The CDR3 region has the DNA TGCGCCAGCAGCTTCGGGACACTTAATTCACCCCTCCACTTT. Encoded protein: CASSFGTLNSPLHF. The full variable domain, completed using reference TRBV5-1 and TRBJ1-6, is KAGVTQTPRYLIKTRGQQVTLSCSPISGHRSVSWYQQTPGQGLQFLFEYFSETQRNKGNFPGRFSGRQFSNSRSEMNVSTLELGDSALYLCASSFGTLNSPLHFGNGTRLTVT.

This rearrangement joins TRBV9 to TRBJ2-3, with 7 bases that match TRBD1. V dropped 0 bases and J dropped 3; count of bases not matched to a gene: 7. The CDR3 runs to 16 residues. Germline lookup yields CDR1 SGDLS and CDR2 YYNGEE. Here the CDR3 DNA reads TGTGCCAGCAGCGTAGTTAGGGGGCTGGGGACAGATACGCAGTATTTT. Translated: CASSVVRGLGTDTQYF.

The CDR3 loop is CASSLGTSGYTDTQYF. CDR3 DNA sequence: TGTGCCAGCAGCTTGGGGACTAGCGGTTACACAGATACGCAGTATTTT. J is TRBJ2-3 and V is TRBV9, with 11 positions matching TRBD2. V shed 4 bases, J shed 2 bases, and the junction held 6 bases outside the gene matches. From germline, CDR1 is SGDLS and CDR2 YYNGEE. The CDR3 contains 16 residues.

The V and J genes are TRBV29-1 and TRBJ1-2, with D unclear. The V and J ends lost 7 bases and 5 bases respectively, with 11 bases between them. CDR1 is SQVTM and CDR2 is ANQGSEA in the germline V gene. CDR3 length equals 11 residues. This CDR3 reads CSAWATYGYTF. CDR3 coding DNA: TGCAGCGCGTGGGCGACGTATGGCTACACCTTC. Variable domain in full (rest from reference TRBV29-1 and TRBJ1-2): SAVISQKPSRDICQRGTSLTIQCQVDSQVTMMFWYRQQPGQSLTLIATANQGSEATYESGFVIDKFPISRPNLTFSTLTVSNMSPEDSSIYLCSAWATYGYTFGSGTRLTVV.

The chain employs TRBV5-4 and TRBJ2-2; D is uncertain. V lost 0 bases and J lost 5, with 8 bases in between. The CDR3 runs 14 residues. The germline gives CDR1 SGHNT, CDR2 YYREEE (reference sequence). CDR3 region: CASSLVTSTGELFF. The CDR3 region has the DNA TGTGCCAGCAGCTTGGTAACTTCAACCGGGGAGCTGTTTTTT.

This chain joins TRBV19 and TRBJ1-5, with D hard to call. The CDR3 is made up of 13 amino acids. Germline CDR1 and CDR2: LNHDA and SQIVND (reference sequence). V gave up 5 bases and J gave up 5 bases, with 10 bases separating them. The CDR3 is CASSGQNYQPQHF. The CDR3 nucleotides are TGTGCCAGTAGTGGGCAGAACTATCAGCCCCAGCATTTT.

This sequence joins TRBV5-1 and TRBJ2-1; TRBD1 matches at 8 bases. Germline assignment: CDR1 SGHRS and CDR2 YFSETQ. The CDR3 loop spans 16 amino acids. V lost 0 bases, J lost 4 bases, and 6 bases stayed unmatched. The CDR3 bases are TGCGCCAGCAGCTTGGTTGGGACAGGTATATACAATGAGCAGTTCTTC. Its protein product is CASSLVGTGIYNEQFF.

Written as DNA, the CDR3 is TGTGCCAGCACCCAGACCGGGACAGACTACAATGAGCAGTTCTTC. Its protein is CASTQTGTDYNEQFF. The chain couples TRBV2 to TRBJ2-1; 7 nucleotides match TRBD1. Looked up from germline, CDR1 is SNHLY and CDR2 is FYNNEI. J gave up 3 bases and V 7 bases, and 9 bases lay outside the gene matches. The CDR3 consists of 15 residues. Looking up the rest from reference TRBV2 and TRBJ2-1 gives the full variable domain: EPEVTQTPSHQVTQMGQEVILRCVPISNHLYFYWYRQILGQKVEFLVSFYNNEISEKSEIFDDQFSVERPDGSNFTLKIRSTKLEDSAMYFCASTQTGTDYNEQFFGPGTRLTVL.

The rearrangement links TRBV2 to TRBJ2-1, with a possible D match to TRBD1 (6 bases). Trimming pared 4 bases from V and 8 bases from J, leaving 15 bases between. The CDR3 is made up of 14 amino acids. CDR1 and CDR2 (germline): SNHLY, FYNNEI. Written as DNA, the CDR3 is TGTGCCAGCAGTGTATGGACAGAAAGGGATGAGCAGTTCTTC. This codes for CASSVWTERDEQFF. The full variable domain, its missing parts supplied by reference TRBV2 and TRBJ2-1, is EPEVTQTPSHQVTQMGQEVILRCVPISNHLYFYWYRQILGQKVEFLVSFYNNEISEKSEIFDDQFSVERPDGSNFTLKIRSTKLEDSAMYFCASSVWTERDEQFFGPGTRLTVL.

This clone showed up just a few times. This rearrangement joins TRBV15 to TRBJ2-3; D may be TRBD2 (6 bases). The CDR3 has 17 amino acids. Trimming pared 1 base from V and 0 bases from J, leaving 14 bases between. Germline V lookup: CDR1 LNHNV, CDR2 YYDKDF (reference sequence). CDR3 DNA sequence: TGTGCCACCAGCAGAGCAAGGAGGGGATATAGCACAGATACGCAGTATTTT. This sequence encodes CATSRARRGYSTDTQYF.

The chain links TRBV2 to TRBJ2-5, with 10 bases aligning to TRBD2. Germline values: CDR1 SNHLY, CDR2 FYNNEI. This CDR3 contains 11 residues. J gave up 4 bases and V 11 bases, and 1 base lay outside the gene matches. For the CDR3, the DNA is TGTGCCGTAGCGGGGGGAGAGACCCAGTACTTC. This sequence encodes CAVAGGETQYF.

The chain combines TRBV12-5 with TRBJ1-6; TRBD1 agrees at 7 bases. Germline V gene lookup returns CDR1 LGHNT and CDR2 FRNRAP. J was trimmed by 6 bases and V by 6 bases; bases with no gene match: 14. There are 17 residues in the CDR3. The CDR3 loop is CASGEPGQTYLNSPLHF. The CDR3 DNA reads as TGTGCTAGTGGGGAACCGGGACAGACCTACCTTAATTCACCCCTCCACTTT.

This rearrangement joins TRBV7-3 to TRBJ2-1, with a tentative D call TRBD2 (6 bases). The CDR3 is made up of 13 amino acids. V was shortened by 0 bases and J by 8 bases, with 8 bases between the two germline ends. Germline V lookup: CDR1 SGHTA, CDR2 FQGTGA. Here the CDR3 DNA reads TGTGCCAGCAGCTTAACCACGGGAGATGAGCAGTTCTTC. Its translation is CASSLTTGDEQFF.

The V call is TRBV28, the J call TRBJ1-6, with D unclear. This CDR3 region has 14 residues. The germline gives CDR1 MDHEN, CDR2 SYDVKM. The V and J ends lost 1 base and 7 bases respectively, with 8 bases between them. The DNA of the CDR3 is TGTGCCAGCAGTTTATACCAGGCCAATTCACCCCTCCACTTT. Translation: CASSLYQANSPLHF.

The genes are TRBV6-5 and TRBJ1-4; D call uncertain. With 2 bases removed from V and 4 bases from J, the gap between germline ends came to 8 bases. In germline, CDR1 is MNHEY, CDR2 SVGAGI. The CDR3 runs to 14 residues. The CDR3 DNA follows: TGTGCCAGCAGTTACCGAGGAGGTAATGAAAAACTGTTTTTT. This gives the protein CASSYRGGNEKLFF.

The chain links TRBV19 to TRBJ1-5, with TRBD1 matching over 9 bases. J gave up 6 bases and V 4 bases, and 10 bases lay outside the gene matches. Germline CDR1 LNHDA, CDR2 SQIVND (reference sequence). This CDR3 region has 16 residues. CDR3 protein: CASSTGQGRGSQPQHF. DNA of the CDR3: TGTGCCAGTAGTACCGGACAGGGGCGGGGGAGTCAGCCCCAGCATTTT.

This chain joins TRBV12-3 or TRBV12-4 and TRBJ2-7, with a tentative D call TRBD1 (5 bases). This CDR3 is built from 13 residues. The germline V and J ends were trimmed by 5 bases and 3 bases, with 11 bases remaining between them. Here the CDR3 reads CASSDTTDYEQYF. CDR3 bases: TGTGCCAGCAGTGATACGACAGACTACGAGCAGTACTTC.

This chain uses TRBV7-9 with TRBJ1-2; D is undetermined. The V end lost 5 bases, the J end lost 7 bases, and 14 bases lay between the germline ends. This CDR3 is built from 13 residues. CDR1 and CDR2 from the germline V gene are SEHNR and FQNEAQ (reference sequence). DNA for the CDR3: TGTGCCAGCAGCCGTGAGGGCGCGGGTGGCTACACCTTC. Translated: CASSREGAGGYTF.

The chain combines TRBV5-4 with TRBJ2-3; a possible D gene is TRBD1 (5 bases). This CDR3 is built from 16 residues. The germline CDR1 and CDR2 sequences are SGHNT and YYREEE (reference sequence). V was cut by 4 bases and J by 0 bases, with 15 bases left in between. DNA of the CDR3: TGTGCCAGCAGCCCCGACAGAGAACCTAGCACAGATACGCAGTATTTT. It specifies CASSPDREPSTDTQYF.

This clone has just a few counts. This rearrangement joins TRBV3-1 (or the pseudogene TRBV3-2) to TRBJ1-6; D is possibly TRBD1 (6 bases). The ends were cut back, 4 bases at V and 6 bases at J, with 10 bases in the middle. Germline V gives CDR1 LGHDT, CDR2 YNNKEL (reference sequence). This CDR3 comprises 14 residues. The CDR3 DNA sequence: TGTGCCAGCAGCCGGGGACACGGTAATTCACCCCTCCACTTT. This sequence encodes CASSRGHGNSPLHF.